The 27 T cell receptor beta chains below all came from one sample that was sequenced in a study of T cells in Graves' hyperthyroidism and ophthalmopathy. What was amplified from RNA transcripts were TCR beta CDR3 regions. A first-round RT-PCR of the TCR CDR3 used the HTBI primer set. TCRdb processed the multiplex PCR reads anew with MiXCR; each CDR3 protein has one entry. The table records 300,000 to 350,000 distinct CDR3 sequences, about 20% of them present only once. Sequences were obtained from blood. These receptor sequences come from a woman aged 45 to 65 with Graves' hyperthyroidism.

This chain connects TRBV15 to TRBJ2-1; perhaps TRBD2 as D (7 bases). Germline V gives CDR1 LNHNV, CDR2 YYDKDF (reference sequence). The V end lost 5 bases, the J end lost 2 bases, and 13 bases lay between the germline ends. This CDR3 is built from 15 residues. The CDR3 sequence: CATSSTGGTYNEQFF. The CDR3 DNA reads TGTGCCACCAGCTCCACGGGGGGCACCTACAATGAGCAGTTCTTC.

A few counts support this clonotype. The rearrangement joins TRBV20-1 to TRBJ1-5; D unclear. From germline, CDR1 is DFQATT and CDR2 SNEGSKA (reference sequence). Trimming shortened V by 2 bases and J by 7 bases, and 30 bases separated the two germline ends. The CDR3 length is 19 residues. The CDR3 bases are TGCAGTGCTAGAATCTTGACCCGGAAAAAGGAGGGCCTCGGCCAGCCCCAGCATTTT. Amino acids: CSARILTRKKEGLGQPQHF.

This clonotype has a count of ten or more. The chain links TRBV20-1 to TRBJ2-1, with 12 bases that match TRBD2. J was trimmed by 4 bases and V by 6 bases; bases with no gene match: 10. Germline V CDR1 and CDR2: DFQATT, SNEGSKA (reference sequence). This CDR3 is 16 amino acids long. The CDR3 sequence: CSATLRTSGEYNEQFF. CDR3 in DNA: TGCAGTGCCACCCTCCGGACTAGCGGGGAGTACAATGAGCAGTTCTTC.

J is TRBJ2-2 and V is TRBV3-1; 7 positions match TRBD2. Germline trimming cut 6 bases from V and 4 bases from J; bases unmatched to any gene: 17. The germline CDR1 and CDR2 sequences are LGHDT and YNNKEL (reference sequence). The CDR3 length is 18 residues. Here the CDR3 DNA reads TGTGCCAGCAGTCTCCGACGTCTGGACGGGGGGTTCACCGGGGAGCTGTTTTTT. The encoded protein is CASSLRRLDGGFTGELFF.

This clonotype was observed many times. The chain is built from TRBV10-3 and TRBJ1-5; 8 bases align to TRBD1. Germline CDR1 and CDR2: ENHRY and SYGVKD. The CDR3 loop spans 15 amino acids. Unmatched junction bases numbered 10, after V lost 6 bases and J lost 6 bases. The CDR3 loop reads CAIRDRVLPIQPQHF. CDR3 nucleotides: TGTGCCATCAGGGACAGGGTACTTCCCATTCAGCCCCAGCATTTT.

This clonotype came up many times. The CDR3 sequence is CSVAHSTSYGYTF. For the CDR3, the DNA is TGCAGCGTTGCGCACAGTACCTCCTATGGCTACACCTTC. The chain employs TRBV29-1 and TRBJ1-2; D not resolved. The CDR3 has 13 residues. V gave up 4 bases and J gave up 4 bases, with 13 bases separating them. Germline CDR1 is SQVTM and CDR2 is ANQGSEA.

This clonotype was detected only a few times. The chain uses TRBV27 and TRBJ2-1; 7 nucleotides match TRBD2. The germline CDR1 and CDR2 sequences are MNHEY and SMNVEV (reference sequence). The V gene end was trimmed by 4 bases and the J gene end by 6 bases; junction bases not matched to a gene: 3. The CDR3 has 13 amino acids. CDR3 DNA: TGTGCCAGCAGTTACGCGGGAGCCAATGAGCAGTTCTTC. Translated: CASSYAGANEQFF.

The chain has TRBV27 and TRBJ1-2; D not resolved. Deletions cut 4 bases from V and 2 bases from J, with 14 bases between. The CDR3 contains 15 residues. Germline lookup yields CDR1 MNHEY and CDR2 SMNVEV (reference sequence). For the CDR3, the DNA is TGTGCCAGCAGTTCCTTAGTCGGGAGAAACTATGGCTACACCTTC. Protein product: CASSSLVGRNYGYTF.

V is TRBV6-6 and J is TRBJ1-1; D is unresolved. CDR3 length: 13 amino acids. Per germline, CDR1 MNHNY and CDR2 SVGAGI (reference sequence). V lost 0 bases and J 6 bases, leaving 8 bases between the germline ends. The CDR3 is CASSYSELSEAFF. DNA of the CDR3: TGTGCCAGCAGTTACTCTGAGCTATCTGAAGCTTTCTTT.

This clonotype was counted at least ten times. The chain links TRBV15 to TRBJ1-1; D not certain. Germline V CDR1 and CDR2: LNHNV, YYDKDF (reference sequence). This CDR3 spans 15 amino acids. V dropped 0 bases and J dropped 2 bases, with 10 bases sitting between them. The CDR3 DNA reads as TGTGCCACCAGCAGAGATAACCTCGCCAACACTGAAGCTTTCTTT. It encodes CATSRDNLANTEAFF.

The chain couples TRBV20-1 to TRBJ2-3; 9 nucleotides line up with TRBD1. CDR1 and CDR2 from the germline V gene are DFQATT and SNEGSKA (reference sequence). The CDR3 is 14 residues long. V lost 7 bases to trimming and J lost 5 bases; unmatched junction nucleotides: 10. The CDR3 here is CSVFRGQGLDTQYF. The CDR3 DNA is TGCAGTGTCTTTCGGGGACAGGGTTTAGATACGCAGTATTTT.

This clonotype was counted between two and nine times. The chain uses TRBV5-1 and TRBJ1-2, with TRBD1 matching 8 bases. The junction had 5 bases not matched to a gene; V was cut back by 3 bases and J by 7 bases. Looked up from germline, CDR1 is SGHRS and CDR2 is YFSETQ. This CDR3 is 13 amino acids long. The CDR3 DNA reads TGCGCCAGCAGCTCGGACAGGGTTAGTGGCTACACCTTC. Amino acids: CASSSDRVSGYTF. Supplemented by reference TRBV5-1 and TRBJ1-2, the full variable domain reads KAGVTQTPRYLIKTRGQQVTLSCSPISGHRSVSWYQQTPGQGLQFLFEYFSETQRNKGNFPGRFSGRQFSNSRSEMNVSTLELGDSALYLCASSSDRVSGYTFGSGTRLTVV.

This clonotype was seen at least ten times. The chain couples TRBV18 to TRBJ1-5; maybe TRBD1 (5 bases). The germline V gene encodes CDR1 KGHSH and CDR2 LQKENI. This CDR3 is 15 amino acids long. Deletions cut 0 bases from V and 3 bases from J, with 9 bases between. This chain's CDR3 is CASSPPTGSNQPQHF. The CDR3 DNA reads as TGTGCCAGCTCACCACCCACAGGATCCAATCAGCCCCAGCATTTT. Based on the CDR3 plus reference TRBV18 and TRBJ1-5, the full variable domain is NAGVMQNPRHLVRRRGQEARLRCSPMKGHSHVYWYRQLPEEGLKFMVYLQKENIIDESGMPKERFSAEFPKEGPSILRIQQVVRGDSAAYFCASSPPTGSNQPQHFGDGTRLSIL.

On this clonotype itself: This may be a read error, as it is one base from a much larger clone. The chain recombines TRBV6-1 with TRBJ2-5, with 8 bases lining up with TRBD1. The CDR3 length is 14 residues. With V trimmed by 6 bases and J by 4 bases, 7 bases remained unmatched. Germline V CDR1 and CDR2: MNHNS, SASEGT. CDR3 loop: CASRPGQVGETQYF. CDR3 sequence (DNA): TGTGCCAGCAGACCGGGACAGGTTGGAGAGACCCAGTACTTC.

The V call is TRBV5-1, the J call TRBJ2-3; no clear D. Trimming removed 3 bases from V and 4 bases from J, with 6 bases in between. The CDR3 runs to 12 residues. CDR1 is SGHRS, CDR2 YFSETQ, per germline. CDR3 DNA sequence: TGCGCCAGCAGCTCTGGGTCAGATACGCAGTATTTT. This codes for CASSSGSDTQYF.

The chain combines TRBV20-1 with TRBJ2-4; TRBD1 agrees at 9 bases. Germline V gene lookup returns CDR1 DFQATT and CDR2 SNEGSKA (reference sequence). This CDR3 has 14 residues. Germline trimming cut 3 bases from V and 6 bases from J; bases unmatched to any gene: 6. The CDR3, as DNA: TGCAGTGCTAGGTTACAGGGGGCGTTAAACATTCAGTACTTC. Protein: CSARLQGALNIQYF.

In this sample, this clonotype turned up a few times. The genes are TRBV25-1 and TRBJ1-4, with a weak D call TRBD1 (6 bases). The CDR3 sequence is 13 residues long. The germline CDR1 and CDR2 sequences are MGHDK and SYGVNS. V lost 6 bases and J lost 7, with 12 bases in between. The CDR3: CASRSGAGEKLFF. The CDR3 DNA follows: TGTGCCAGCAGATCAGGGGCGGGTGAAAAACTGTTTTTT.

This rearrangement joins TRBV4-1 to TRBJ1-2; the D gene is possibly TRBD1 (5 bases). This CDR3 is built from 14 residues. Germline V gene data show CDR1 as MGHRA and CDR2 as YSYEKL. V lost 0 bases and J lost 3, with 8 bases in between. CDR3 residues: CASSQEQTDYGYTF. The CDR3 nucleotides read TGCGCCAGCAGCCAAGAACAGACAGACTATGGCTACACCTTC.

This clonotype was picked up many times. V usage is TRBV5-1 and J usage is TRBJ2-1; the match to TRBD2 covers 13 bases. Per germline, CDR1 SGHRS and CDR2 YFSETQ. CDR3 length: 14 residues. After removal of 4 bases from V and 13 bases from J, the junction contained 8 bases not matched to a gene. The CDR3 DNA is TGCGCCAGCAGCCTAGGACTAGCGGGGGACGGACAGTTCTTC. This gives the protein CASSLGLAGDGQFF. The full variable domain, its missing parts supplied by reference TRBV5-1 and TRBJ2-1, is KAGVTQTPRYLIKTRGQQVTLSCSPISGHRSVSWYQQTPGQGLQFLFEYFSETQRNKGNFPGRFSGRQFSNSRSEMNVSTLELGDSALYLCASSLGLAGDGQFFGPGTRLTVL.

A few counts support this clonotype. The CDR3 DNA sequence: TGTGCCAGCAATTCGGGCAGGGAGGGGCCCCAGCATTTT. Its translation: CASNSGREGPQHF. J is TRBJ1-5 and V is TRBV2, with a tentative D call TRBD1 (5 bases). CDR3 length: 13 amino acids. Germline V gene sequence: CDR1 SNHLY, CDR2 FYNNEI. With 7 bases removed from V and 9 bases from J, the gap between germline ends came to 16 bases.

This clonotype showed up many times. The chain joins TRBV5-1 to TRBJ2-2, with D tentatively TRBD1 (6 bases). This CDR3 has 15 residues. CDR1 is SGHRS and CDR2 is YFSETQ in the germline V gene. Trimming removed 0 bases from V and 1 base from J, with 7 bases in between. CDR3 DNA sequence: TGCGCCAGCAGCTTGGCGGGACAGAACACCGGGGAGCTGTTTTTT. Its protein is CASSLAGQNTGELFF.

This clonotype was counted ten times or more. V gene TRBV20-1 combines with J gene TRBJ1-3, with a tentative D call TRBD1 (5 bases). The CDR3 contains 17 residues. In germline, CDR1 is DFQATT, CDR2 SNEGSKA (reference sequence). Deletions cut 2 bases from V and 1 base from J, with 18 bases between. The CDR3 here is CSARPRDPRLSGNTIYF. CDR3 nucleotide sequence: TGCAGTGCTAGACCAAGGGACCCACGACTTTCTGGAAACACCATATATTTT.

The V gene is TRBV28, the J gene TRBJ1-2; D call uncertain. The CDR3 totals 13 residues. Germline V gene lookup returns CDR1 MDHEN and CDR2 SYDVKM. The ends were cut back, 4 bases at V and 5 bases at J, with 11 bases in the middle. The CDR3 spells CASSSGAPYGYTF. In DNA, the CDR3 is TGTGCCAGCAGTTCGGGCGCTCCTTATGGCTACACCTTC.

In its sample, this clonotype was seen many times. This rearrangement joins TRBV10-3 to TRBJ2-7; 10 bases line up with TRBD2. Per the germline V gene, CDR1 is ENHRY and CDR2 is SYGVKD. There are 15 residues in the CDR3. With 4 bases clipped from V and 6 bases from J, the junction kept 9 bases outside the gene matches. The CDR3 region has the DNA TGTGCCATCAGTGTCGGGCTAGCGGGAGCTGGCGAGCAGTACTTC. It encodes CAISVGLAGAGEQYF.

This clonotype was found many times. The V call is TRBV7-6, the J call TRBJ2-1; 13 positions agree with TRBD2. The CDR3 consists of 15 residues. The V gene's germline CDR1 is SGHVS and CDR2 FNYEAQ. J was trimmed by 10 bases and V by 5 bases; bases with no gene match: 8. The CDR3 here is CASSLGTSGANEQFF. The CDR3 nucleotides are TGTGCCAGCAGCCTGGGGACTAGCGGGGCCAACGAGCAGTTCTTC.

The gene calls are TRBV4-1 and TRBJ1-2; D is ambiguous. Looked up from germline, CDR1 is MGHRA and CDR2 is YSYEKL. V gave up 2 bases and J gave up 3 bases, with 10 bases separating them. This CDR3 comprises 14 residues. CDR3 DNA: TGCGCCAGCAGCCAACCCGGGGTAGACTATGGCTACACCTTC. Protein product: CASSQPGVDYGYTF.

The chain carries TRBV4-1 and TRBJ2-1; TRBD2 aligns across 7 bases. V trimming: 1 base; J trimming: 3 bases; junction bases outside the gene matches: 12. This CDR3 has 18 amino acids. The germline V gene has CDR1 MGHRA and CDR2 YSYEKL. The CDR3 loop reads CASSQVGGSLRDYNEQFF. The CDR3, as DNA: TGCGCCAGCAGCCAAGTAGGCGGGAGCCTTCGAGACTACAATGAGCAGTTCTTC.